A single TCR beta chain is shown here with its context. Its cognate antigen is unknown. These data belong to a study of PD-L1 blockade in urothelial cancer. In the study overall: Patients started atezolizumab around 2014, 1,200 mg intravenously every 3 weeks. Specimens of blood held a median count of roughly 150,000 T cells.

The CDR3 has 12 residues. Germline V gives CDR1 MNHEY, CDR2 SVGAGI. Between the trimmed V and J ends, which lost 5 bases and 11 bases, there was a span of 15 bases. Overall study results and limits: Blood clones associated with the tumor expanded more at 3 weeks in durable-benefit patients.

Synthetic TCR analog templates were spiked into all PCRs individually. Produced via immunoSEQ multiplex PCR; TCRdb's table is partial and in-frame only. The sample lists approximately 110,000 clones; approximately 86% were seen once. The chain combines TRBV6-5 with TRBJ1-1; maybe TRBD1 (5 bases). The sequences come from PBMCs, collected around atezolizumab (anti-PD-L1) treatment. This receptor was obtained from a man aged 50-60 years with urothelial cancer. The chain's CDR3 is CASSNRGTRAFF. The CDR3 DNA follows: TGTGCCAGCAGTAACCGGGGGACGCGCGCTTTCTTT.